The 2 T cell receptor beta chains below all came from one sample that was sequenced in a study of T cells expressing NK-cell markers. TCRdb re-called the 5' RACE reads; one entry per CDR3 protein, DNA not given. The repertoire table contains roughly 180,000 distinct CDR3 sequences. Sequences were obtained from blood T cells: a sorted CD56 or NKG2C T cell subset, CD4+ or CD8+ T cells, or bulk PBMC T cells (not recorded which). Source of these receptors: a woman aged 18 to 75 in good health.

This chain links TRBV5-1 with TRBJ1-3. CDR1 and CDR2 (germline): SGHRS, YFSETQ. The CDR3 consists of 13 residues. This CDR3 is CASRNVSGNTIYF.

The chain recombines TRBV2 with TRBJ1-5. Germline V lookup: CDR1 SNHLY, CDR2 FYNNEI. CDR3 length: 14 residues. This CDR3 reads CASSEVTENQPQHF.